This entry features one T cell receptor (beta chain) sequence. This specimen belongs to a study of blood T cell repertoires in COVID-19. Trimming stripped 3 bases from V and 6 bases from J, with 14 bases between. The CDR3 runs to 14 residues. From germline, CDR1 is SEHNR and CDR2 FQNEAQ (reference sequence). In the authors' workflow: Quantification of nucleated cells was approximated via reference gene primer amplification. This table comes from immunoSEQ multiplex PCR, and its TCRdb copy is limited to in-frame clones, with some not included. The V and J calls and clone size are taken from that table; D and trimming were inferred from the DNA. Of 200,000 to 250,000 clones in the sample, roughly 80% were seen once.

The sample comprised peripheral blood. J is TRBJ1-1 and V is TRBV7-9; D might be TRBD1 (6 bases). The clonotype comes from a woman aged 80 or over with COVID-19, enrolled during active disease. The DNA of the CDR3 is TGTGCCAGCAGCTTTCTAGGGGGGGTGGCTGAAGCTTTCTTT. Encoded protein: CASSFLGGVAEAFF.